These 23 T cell receptor beta chains came from one sample sequenced in a study of response to subunit inactivated influenza vaccine. TCRdb re-derived calls from the RT-PCR reads in MiXCR, one entry per CDR3 protein. In the table there are 280,000 or so distinct CDR3 sequences, 20% to 25% of which are singletons. The sequencing here drew on PBMCs from blood, taken about 20 months after vaccination. The receptors stem from a man between 50 and 70 years old who received an inactivated influenza vaccine.

J is TRBJ1-1 and V is TRBV5-1, with a weak D call TRBD1 (5 bases). CDR1 and CDR2 (germline): SGHRS, YFSETQ. The germline V and J ends were trimmed by 0 bases and 1 base, with 13 bases remaining between them. The CDR3 is 16 residues long. CDR3 amino acids: CASSLAPGLGNTEAFF. DNA for the CDR3: TGCGCCAGCAGCTTGGCTCCGGGACTGGGGAACACTGAAGCTTTCTTT.

CDR3: CSAGRGLNQPQHF. DNA for the CDR3: TGCAGTGCTGGCAGGGGGCTTAATCAGCCCCAGCATTTT. V and J are TRBV20-1 and TRBJ1-5; the match to TRBD1 covers 8 bases. CDR1 and CDR2 from the germline V gene are DFQATT and SNEGSKA (reference sequence). The CDR3 runs 13 residues. Trimming cost V 5 bases and J 4 bases; bases outside gene matches: 4.

This clonotype was seen just once. The rearrangement joins TRBV20-1 to TRBJ2-7, with D possibly called TRBD1 or TRBD2 (5 bases each). Trimming removed 4 bases at V and 3 bases at J, with 13 bases between. Germline V gene lookup returns CDR1 DFQATT and CDR2 SNEGSKA (reference sequence). This CDR3 contains 13 residues. The CDR3 coding sequence is TGCAGTGCTATCACACAGAGGGGCTACGAGCAGTACTTC. Protein sequence: CSAITQRGYEQYF.

This clonotype was seen just once. The chain links TRBV6-5 to TRBJ1-4; possibly TRBD1 for D (5 bases). CDR1 and CDR2 from the germline V gene are MNHEY and SVGAGI. The CDR3 covers 16 residues. V was trimmed by 0 bases and J by 9 bases, leaving 17 bases between them. The CDR3 loop reads CASSYSREPNLQKLFF. The CDR3, as DNA: TGTGCCAGCAGTTACTCCAGGGAACCCAATCTGCAAAAACTGTTTTTT.

This clonotype was seen a few times. This sequence joins TRBV20-1 and TRBJ2-5, with 10 positions matching TRBD2. There are 14 residues in the CDR3. V gave up 6 bases and J gave up 5 bases; unmatched junction bases: 9. Germline loops: CDR1 DFQATT, CDR2 SNEGSKA (reference sequence). CDR3 sequence reads: CSAPASGSLETQYF. The CDR3 DNA follows: TGCAGTGCACCTGCTAGCGGGAGCTTGGAGACCCAGTACTTC.

The CDR3 DNA reads TGTGCCAGCAGCAACGGGGGTGGGGCAGGGCATCAGCCCCAGCATTTT. It is translated as CASSNGGGAGHQPQHF. The rearrangement uses TRBV6-1 and TRBJ1-5; D is perhaps TRBD1 (5 bases). This CDR3 comprises 16 residues. V dropped 6 bases and J dropped 5 bases, with 20 bases sitting between them. Germline loops: CDR1 MNHNS, CDR2 SASEGT.

This chain joins TRBV29-1 and TRBJ2-7, with D tentatively TRBD2 (6 bases). The CDR3 consists of 14 residues. Germline lookup yields CDR1 SQVTM and CDR2 ANQGSEA. V lost 4 bases, J lost 6 bases, and 19 bases lay in between. This CDR3 reads CSVVAGRIRSEQYF. CDR3 nucleotide sequence: TGCAGCGTTGTCGCAGGGAGGATTCGCTCCGAGCAGTACTTC.

This clonotype was detected only a few times. J is TRBJ1-5 and V is TRBV7-8, with a weak D call TRBD1 (5 bases). The germline gives CDR1 SGHVS, CDR2 FQNEAQ. Trimming stripped 5 bases from V and 6 bases from J, with 14 bases between. The length of the CDR3 is 14 residues. Here the CDR3 reads CASSPAGTPQPQHF. CDR3 in DNA: TGTGCCAGCAGCCCAGCAGGGACCCCTCAGCCCCAGCATTTT.

This clonotype was found many times. The J gene is TRBJ1-3, the V gene TRBV5-1; 10 bases fit TRBD1. Germline-derived CDR1 and CDR2 are SGHRS and YFSETQ. Trimming cost V 0 bases and J 4 bases; bases outside gene matches: 4. This CDR3 spans 16 amino acids. CDR3 DNA sequence: TGCGCCAGCAGCTTGGCCGGGACAGGGGTCGGAAACACCATATATTTT. As protein: CASSLAGTGVGNTIYF.

In its sample, this clonotype was seen a few times. The chain carries TRBV14 and TRBJ1-6; TRBD1 aligns across 11 bases. J lost 10 bases, V lost 1 base, and 3 bases had no gene match. The CDR3 length is 15 residues. Germline V gene lookup returns CDR1 SGHDN and CDR2 FVKESK. The CDR3: CASSQGRTGGSPLHF. DNA of the CDR3: TGTGCCAGCAGCCAAGGAAGGACAGGGGGCTCACCCCTCCACTTT.

A few counts support this clonotype. The genes are TRBV30 and TRBJ2-2; D uncertain. The CDR3 is 15 residues long. Germline CDR1 is GTSNPN and CDR2 is SVGIG (reference sequence). Trimming left V 1 base short and J 0 bases short, with 9 bases between. The CDR3 DNA sequence: TGTGCCTGGAGTGGAAGGGCCGCGAACACCGGGGAGCTGTTTTTT. This encodes CAWSGRAANTGELFF.

This clonotype was seen a handful of times. CDR3 DNA: TGCGCCAGCAGCTTGGTGGAGGAGCAGTTCTTC. As protein: CASSLVEEQFF. The V gene is TRBV5-1, the J gene TRBJ2-1; D gene uncertain. The CDR3 is 11 amino acids. CDR1 and CDR2 from the germline V gene are SGHRS and YFSETQ. Trimming removed 0 bases at V and 10 bases at J, with 5 bases between.

The chain is built from TRBV3-1 and TRBJ2-1; 9 nucleotides agree with TRBD1. V was pared by 3 bases and J by 4 bases, with 4 bases of the junction left unmatched. The germline gives CDR1 LGHDT, CDR2 YNNKEL (reference sequence). The CDR3 is 15 residues long. CDR3 residues: CASSHPGTGYNEQFF. CDR3 bases: TGTGCCAGCAGCCATCCCGGGACAGGGTACAATGAGCAGTTCTTC.

The chain uses TRBV6-4 and TRBJ2-1; D might be TRBD2 (6 bases). Trimming removed 0 bases from V and 7 bases from J, with 13 bases in between. The germline V gene encodes CDR1 MRHNA and CDR2 SNTAGT. This CDR3 is built from 15 residues. CDR3 bases: TGTGCCAGCAGTGACTCGAATTATCGGGGGAATGAGCAGTTCTTC. It is translated as CASSDSNYRGNEQFF.

The chain recombines TRBV5-1 with TRBJ2-1; tentatively, D is TRBD2 (6 bases). The V gene lost 0 bases and the J gene lost 5 bases, with 15 bases spanning the gap. This CDR3 region has 16 residues. CDR1 is SGHRS and CDR2 is YFSETQ in the germline V gene. CDR3 nucleotide sequence: TGCGCCAGCAGCTTGGGTGGGGGGTGGTCCAACAATGAGCAGTTCTTC. This codes for CASSLGGGWSNNEQFF.

This CDR3 reads CASSQDITGSYEQYF. CDR3 sequence (DNA): TGCGCCAGCAGCCAAGATATCACAGGGTCCTACGAGCAGTACTTC. V usage is TRBV4-3 and J usage is TRBJ2-7; D may be TRBD1 (6 bases). V shed 0 bases and J shed 1 base, with 10 bases lying between them. The CDR3 covers 15 residues. Germline V gene data show CDR1 as LGHNA and CDR2 as YSLEER.

Ten or more counts support this clonotype. The rearrangement joins TRBV12-3 or TRBV12-4 to TRBJ2-3; TRBD2 agrees at 12 bases. This CDR3 is built from 16 residues. V dropped 4 bases and J dropped 0; count of bases not matched to a gene: 2. The CDR3 region is CASSSTSGGSTDTQYF. The CDR3, as DNA: TGTGCCAGCAGTTCGACTAGCGGGGGAAGCACAGATACGCAGTATTTT.

This clonotype was found many times. This sequence joins TRBV28 and TRBJ2-3; a possible D gene is TRBD2 (5 bases). V was cut by 6 bases and J by 2 bases, with 9 bases left in between. This CDR3 spans 13 amino acids. CDR1 is MDHEN, CDR2 SYDVKM, per germline. The CDR3 region has the DNA TGTGCCAGCAGCCCAGGACTCACAGATACGCAGTATTTT. Its translation is CASSPGLTDTQYF.

The chain joins TRBV21-1 to TRBJ2-4. TRBV21-1 is recorded as a pseudogene. The CDR3 totals 15 residues. The CDR3 sequence: CASSKGKLAKNIQYF. The CDR3, as DNA: TGTGCCAGCAGCAAAGGCAAGCTAGCCAAAAACATTCAGTACTTC.

This clonotype was picked up a small number of times. The chain joins TRBV20-1 to TRBJ1-5, with D perhaps TRBD1 (6 bases). The CDR3 is made up of 14 amino acids. Trimming removed 3 bases from V and 5 bases from J, with 14 bases in between. The germline CDR1 and CDR2 sequences are DFQATT and SNEGSKA (reference sequence). The DNA for the CDR3 is TGCAGTGCTAGCAGGGACATGGCTTATCAGCCCCAGCATTTT. Its translation: CSASRDMAYQPQHF.

This clonotype has at least ten counts. CDR3: CASSLVTPDQPQHF. DNA of the CDR3: TGTGCCAGCAGTTTAGTCACACCAGATCAGCCCCAGCATTTT. The chain has TRBV28 and TRBJ1-5, with unresolved D. There are 14 residues in the CDR3. Per germline, CDR1 MDHEN and CDR2 SYDVKM. The V end was cut by 2 bases, the J end by 5 bases, with 10 bases between.

This clonotype was seen many times. The V gene is TRBV5-6, the J gene TRBJ1-1; D possibly corresponds to TRBD1 (5 bases). CDR1 and CDR2 from the germline V gene are SGHDT and YYEEEE. The V end was cut by 4 bases, the J end by 2 bases, with 12 bases between. The CDR3 runs to 14 residues. In DNA form, the CDR3 reads TGTGCCAGCAGCAGACCGACAGTCAACACTGAAGCTTTCTTT. This translates into CASSRPTVNTEAFF.

This clonotype was seen only a few times. CDR3 protein: CASSSTGGWQPQHF. DNA for the CDR3: TGTGCCAGCAGTTCAACAGGGGGCTGGCAGCCCCAGCATTTT. This chain joins TRBV12-3 or TRBV12-4 and TRBJ1-5, with 9 bases aligning to TRBD1. The V segment lost 4 bases and the J segment 7 bases; nucleotides outside the gene matches: 5. The CDR3 is 14 amino acids.